The 9 T cell receptor beta chains given below trace back to one sample, sequenced in a study of T cell responses to AZD1222 COVID-19 vaccine. Repertoires were generated with immunoSEQ multiplex PCR, while TCRdb's copy carries only in-frame clones and drops some. The sample shows 150,000 or so clones, roughly 92% of them seen only once. Material: peripheral blood, obtained on day 0 of AZD1222 vaccination. The receptors here all came from an adult in good health.

J is TRBJ2-3 and V is TRBV5-6, with 9 bases fitting TRBD1. There are 14 residues in the CDR3. Trimming took 2 bases from V and 6 from J; bases not matched to a gene: 4. Germline V lookup: CDR1 SGHDT, CDR2 YYEEEE. The chain's CDR3 is CASSFGQGRDTQYF. The CDR3 nucleotides read TGTGCCAGCAGCTTCGGACAGGGGAGGGATACGCAGTATTTT.

The chain couples TRBV5-6 to TRBJ1-5; D gene uncertain. Germline V gives CDR1 SGHDT, CDR2 YYEEEE. The V gene lost 0 bases and the J gene lost 4 bases, with 8 bases spanning the gap. CDR3 length equals 14 residues. The CDR3 nucleotides read TGTGCCAGCAGCTTGGGACATTCTAATCAGCCCCAGCATTTT. Translating it yields CASSLGHSNQPQHF.

The chain is built from TRBV15 and TRBJ2-7; D possibly corresponds to TRBD2 (5 bases). The germline V gene encodes CDR1 LNHNV and CDR2 YYDKDF (reference sequence). The CDR3 spans 13 residues. V shed 3 bases and J shed 3 bases, with 9 bases lying between them. This chain's CDR3 is CATSRTGVYEQYF. The CDR3 DNA reads TGTGCCACCAGCAGGACCGGGGTCTACGAGCAGTACTTC.

J is TRBJ1-5 and V is TRBV27; D unresolved. Per the germline V gene, CDR1 is MNHEY and CDR2 is SMNVEV (reference sequence). This CDR3 contains 14 residues. Trimming left V 7 bases short and J 0 bases short, with 10 bases between. In DNA, the CDR3 is TGTGCCAGCAAAGGGCAGTATAGCAATCAGCCCCAGCATTTT. Translated: CASKGQYSNQPQHF.

This chain links TRBV19 with TRBJ2-2, with D possibly matching TRBD1 (5 bases). Germline V gene sequence: CDR1 LNHDA, CDR2 SQIVND (reference sequence). This CDR3 is built from 16 residues. The ends were cut back, 2 bases at V and 5 bases at J, with 15 bases in the middle. DNA of the CDR3: TGTGCCAGTAGTATACTCTCCCCTCAGGGAACCGGGGAGCTGTTTTTT. It yields the protein CASSILSPQGTGELFF.

V usage is TRBV24-1 and J usage is TRBJ2-7, with 8 bases matching TRBD1. Losses at the gene ends were 3 bases for V and 4 bases for J; bases not matched to a gene: 10. CDR3 length equals 16 residues. CDR1 and CDR2 from the germline V gene are KGHDR and SFDVKD. CDR3 in DNA: TGTGCCACCAGTGATAATCAAGCGACAGGGGTGTACGAGCAGTACTTC. This translates into CATSDNQATGVYEQYF.

This chain links TRBV7-9 with TRBJ1-2; 7 bases match TRBD1. With V trimmed by 5 bases and J by 4 bases, 7 bases remained unmatched. The CDR3 is 14 amino acids. The germline CDR1 and CDR2 sequences are SEHNR and FQNEAQ (reference sequence). CDR3 region: CASSPGTEGYGYTF. CDR3 sequence (DNA): TGTGCCAGCAGCCCAGGGACAGAGGGCTATGGCTACACCTTC.

The V and J genes are TRBV28 and TRBJ2-2, with D hard to call. CDR3 length: 13 amino acids. Between the trimmed V and J ends, which lost 1 base and 6 bases, there was a span of 6 bases. Germline assignment: CDR1 MDHEN and CDR2 SYDVKM. As DNA, the CDR3 is TGTGCCAGCAGTTTATCTTCCCCCGGGGAGCTGTTTTTT. This translates into CASSLSSPGELFF.

The chain has TRBV18 and TRBJ2-7, with D possibly TRBD1 on 5 matching bases. This CDR3 region has 14 residues. Germline loops: CDR1 KGHSH, CDR2 LQKENI. V dropped 1 base and J dropped 0 bases, with 7 bases sitting between them. The CDR3 spells CASSPQGYSYEQYF. The CDR3 nucleotides read TGTGCCAGCTCACCACAGGGGTACTCCTACGAGCAGTACTTC.